Listed below are T cell receptor beta chains from one sample, sequenced in a study of response to subunit inactivated influenza vaccine. TCRdb passed the RT-PCR reads through MiXCR, listing each CDR3 protein once. This sample yields a few hundred thousand distinct CDR3 sequences, of which around 13% are seen a single time; around 10% belongs to the top ten. Specimen: PBMCs from blood, collected 11 to 12 days after vaccination. The source of these receptors is a man between 50 and 59 years old who received an inactivated influenza vaccine. CDR3s include the opening cysteine and the closing phenylalanine or tryptophan.

TRBV27,CASSLSRHQPQHF
TRBV7-2,CASSLMTLRTAETQYF
TRBV5-5,CASSAGYSNQPQHF
TRBV5-1,CASSLAGWTGPHNEQFF
TRBV27,CASSLIGTGQSYEQYF
TRBV29-1,CSVELGSDTQYF
TRBV10-3,CAISESGDRTYEQYF
TRBV28,CASRSPSGGAQYF
TRBV12-3/TRBV12-4,CASSLVSGGNSPLHF
TRBV29-1,CSVGHRSYEQYF
TRBV4-3,CASSQGSTSGTNTGELFF
TRBV12-3/TRBV12-4,CASTLGGGELFF
TRBV27,CASKPGQGFNEQFF
TRBV6-1,CASSGARQGRYEQYF
TRBV14,CASSPRDRVYNEQFF
TRBV19,CASSPSPGQDNPHNEQFF
TRBV12-3/TRBV12-4,CASSPRETGTNEKLFF
TRBV2,CASRTDNSNQPQHF
TRBV12-3/TRBV12-4,CASSSSGGWTGELFF
TRBV27,CASSLNDRQETQYF
TRBV4-3,CASSQDLTGSTDTQYF
TRBV4-1,CASSQGTGMGYTF
TRBV7-8,CASSLVGTGLETQYF
TRBV7-2,CASSPNGSNQPQHF
TRBV7-2,CASSLGYGGRYSPQHF
TRBV11-2,CASSLISGGAQTQYF
TRBV30,CAWSVKSAGELFF
TRBV29-1,CSVVDPRSGYTF
TRBV20-1,CSARASGGPRYTQYF
TRBV24-1,CATSDPRLLQETQYF
TRBV7-8,CASSLGSLAGGPNEQYF
TRBV6-2/TRBV6-3,CASSYRGLPYEQYF
TRBV3-1,CASSRPTGGLSTDTQYF
TRBV29-1,CSAAIDSTETQYF
TRBV12-3/TRBV12-4,CASSPLSSLANEQFF
TRBV7-9,CASSPSGGRTQYF
TRBV2,CASRRTGGLYNEQFF
TRBV7-2,CASRPTSSSYEQYF
TRBV29-1,CSVDENRGGGYTF
TRBV20-1,CSASAGREQYF
TRBV29-1,CSVGRQGFGETQYF
TRBV5-1,CASSLRAVDYNEQFF
TRBV5-6,CASSLSLGEQFF
TRBV29-1,CSVEDRNMNTEAFF
TRBV4-3,CASSQTILAGAETQYF
TRBV11-2,CASSSGPGEQYF
TRBV5-1,CASSMDASSDTQYF
TRBV18,CASSPIRLAGANEQFF
TRBV20-1,CSARGGSGRIHEQYF
TRBV4-3,CASSQDSPTGVSTDTQYF
TRBV3-1,CASRVSPWGGPNTEAFF